These T cell receptor beta chains were read from a single sample in a study of cytomegalovirus exposure and HLA in healthy donors. The data were produced by immunoSEQ multiplex PCR, yet TCRdb's version contains in-frame clones alone and is incomplete. The sample shows around 190,000 clones, more than 75% of them seen only once. The sample taken for sequencing was PBMCs. The receptors shown here come from a woman in her 30s in good health and CMV-seropositive. Both conserved end residues are part of each CDR3. The order of the fields is CDR3 protein, CDR3 DNA, clone size, J gene, D gene, V gene. D genes are given only for firm matches. Expanded clones are given a class, and other clones once, few, many or no size at all.

CDR3aa: CASRQGASRSYNEQFF
CDR3nt: TGTGCCAGCAGGCAGGGGGCCTCTCGCTCCTACAATGAGCAGTTCTTC
abundance: .
j_gene: TRBJ2-1
d_gene: TRBD1
v_gene: TRBV5-5

CDR3aa: CASSTLIQGRNTEAFF
CDR3nt: TGTGCCAGCAGTACACTCATACAGGGAAGGAACACTGAAGCTTTCTTT
abundance: .
j_gene: TRBJ1-1
d_gene: .
v_gene: TRBV27

CDR3aa: CASSVTGDTGELFF
CDR3nt: TGTGCCAGCAGCGTGACAGGGGACACCGGGGAGCTGTTTTTT
abundance: few
j_gene: TRBJ2-2
d_gene: TRBD1
v_gene: TRBV7-3

CDR3aa: CASSLVRQAPQYF
CDR3nt: TGTGCCAGCAGCTTGGTCAGACAGGCCCCTCAGTACTTC
abundance: few
j_gene: TRBJ2-7
d_gene: .
v_gene: TRBV11-2

CDR3aa: CASSLLRTDTQYF
CDR3nt: TGTGCCAGCAGCCTACTCCGCACAGATACGCAGTATTTT
abundance: few
j_gene: TRBJ2-3
d_gene: .
v_gene: TRBV11-3

CDR3aa: CASSQALGLAGTYEQYF
CDR3nt: TGTGCCAGCAGCCAAGCATTGGGACTAGCGGGAACCTACGAGCAGTACTTC
abundance: .
j_gene: TRBJ2-7
d_gene: TRBD2
v_gene: TRBV4-2

CDR3aa: CASSRTGGINEQFF
CDR3nt: TGTGCCAGTAGTAGGACAGGGGGCATTAATGAGCAGTTCTTC
abundance: .
j_gene: TRBJ2-1
d_gene: TRBD1
v_gene: TRBV19

CDR3aa: CASSGLPGQVQETQYF
CDR3nt: TGTGCCAGCAGTGGGCTACCGGGACAGGTACAAGAGACCCAGTACTTC
abundance: .
j_gene: TRBJ2-5
d_gene: TRBD1
v_gene: TRBV6-1

CDR3aa: CASSTDRVNTIYF
CDR3nt: TGTGCCAGCAGCACCGACAGGGTTAACACCATATATTTT
abundance: .
j_gene: TRBJ1-3
d_gene: TRBD1
v_gene: TRBV6-6

CDR3aa: CASSSPGQGAVNEQYF
CDR3nt: TGTGCCAGCAGTTCCCCGGGACAGGGGGCTGTAAACGAGCAGTACTTC
abundance: .
j_gene: TRBJ2-7
d_gene: TRBD1
v_gene: TRBV28

CDR3aa: CASSYGQVDEAFF
CDR3nt: TGTGCCAGCAGTTACGGACAGGTTGATGAAGCTTTCTTT
abundance: .
j_gene: TRBJ1-1
d_gene: TRBD1
v_gene: TRBV6-5

CDR3aa: CASSLLTGGLGSSPLHF
CDR3nt: TGTGCCAGCAGCCTACTTACTGGTGGTCTGGGGAGTTCACCCCTCCACTTT
abundance: .
j_gene: TRBJ1-6
d_gene: .
v_gene: TRBV13

CDR3aa: CASGGGDTQYF
CDR3nt: TGTGCCAGCGGGGGGGGAGATACGCAGTATTTT
abundance: few
j_gene: TRBJ2-3
d_gene: TRBD2
v_gene: TRBV11-3

CDR3aa: CASSLDQGNTEAFF
CDR3nt: TGTGCCAGCAGCTTGGACCAGGGAAACACTGAAGCTTTCTTT
abundance: .
j_gene: TRBJ1-1
d_gene: .
v_gene: TRBV5-4

CDR3aa: CASSPQTRGNSPLHF
CDR3nt: TGTGCCAGCAGTCCGCAGACACGGGGGAATTCACCCCTCCACTTT
abundance: .
j_gene: TRBJ1-6
d_gene: .
v_gene: TRBV28

CDR3aa: CASSDRTGSNSPLHF
CDR3nt: TGTGCCAGCAGTGATAGGACAGGATCGAATTCACCCCTCCACTTT
abundance: .
j_gene: TRBJ1-6
d_gene: TRBD1
v_gene: TRBV27

CDR3aa: CASSHPDSYQPQHF
CDR3nt: TGCGCCAGCAGCCATCCGGACAGCTACCAGCCCCAGCATTTT
abundance: .
j_gene: TRBJ1-5
d_gene: .
v_gene: TRBV4-1

CDR3aa: CASRREQPQHF
CDR3nt: TGCGCCAGCAGGCGGGAGCAGCCCCAGCATTTT
abundance: .
j_gene: TRBJ1-5
d_gene: .
v_gene: TRBV4-1

CDR3aa: CSAEKDEQFF
CDR3nt: TGCAGTGCTGAGAAAGATGAGCAGTTCTTC
abundance: .
j_gene: TRBJ2-1
d_gene: .
v_gene: TRBV20-1

CDR3aa: CAWRGTGWYEQYF
CDR3nt: TGTGCCTGGAGGGGGACAGGGTGGTACGAGCAGTACTTC
abundance: .
j_gene: TRBJ2-7
d_gene: TRBD1
v_gene: TRBV30

CDR3aa: CASSGALAGMREQYF
CDR3nt: TGTGCCAGCAGTGGGGCACTAGCGGGTATGAGGGAGCAGTACTTC
abundance: .
j_gene: TRBJ2-7
d_gene: TRBD2
v_gene: TRBV28

CDR3aa: CASSFGTGVGYEQYF
CDR3nt: TGTGCCAGCAGCTTCGGGACAGGGGTCGGGTACGAGCAGTACTTC
abundance: .
j_gene: TRBJ2-7
d_gene: TRBD1
v_gene: TRBV7-8

CDR3aa: CASSPPPGDLTHQPQHF
CDR3nt: TGTGCCAGTAGTCCCCCCCCAGGGGACCTTACTCATCAGCCCCAGCATTTT
abundance: few
j_gene: TRBJ1-5
d_gene: .
v_gene: TRBV19

CDR3aa: CASTKAGTGRQYF
CDR3nt: TGTGCCAGCACCAAAGCCGGGACAGGGAGGCAGTACTTC
abundance: .
j_gene: TRBJ2-7
d_gene: TRBD1
v_gene: TRBV6-5

CDR3aa: CASSIGRGGAPGELFF
CDR3nt: TGTGCCAGTAGTATAGGGAGAGGGGGGGCGCCCGGGGAGCTGTTTTTT
abundance: .
j_gene: TRBJ2-2
d_gene: .
v_gene: TRBV19

CDR3aa: CAWSVGGDYGYTF
CDR3nt: TGTGCCTGGAGTGTAGGGGGGGACTATGGCTACACCTTC
abundance: .
j_gene: TRBJ1-2
d_gene: .
v_gene: TRBV30

CDR3aa: CSVSAGGTGELFF
CDR3nt: TGCAGCGTCAGCGCGGGGGGGACCGGGGAGCTGTTTTTT
abundance: .
j_gene: TRBJ2-2
d_gene: TRBD2
v_gene: TRBV29-1

CDR3aa: CASSPEAGGGGTEAFF
CDR3nt: TGTGCCAGCTCACCAGAGGCAGGAGGAGGAGGCACTGAAGCTTTCTTT
abundance: few
j_gene: TRBJ1-1
d_gene: .
v_gene: TRBV18

CDR3aa: CASSWSGTNEKLFF
CDR3nt: TGTGCCAGCAGTTGGTCGGGGACTAATGAAAAACTGTTTTTT
abundance: once
j_gene: TRBJ1-4
d_gene: .
v_gene: TRBV28

CDR3aa: CASSRGEGEKLFF
CDR3nt: TGTGCCAGCAGCAGGGGGGAGGGTGAAAAACTGTTTTTT
abundance: .
j_gene: TRBJ1-4
d_gene: .
v_gene: TRBV5-6

CDR3aa: CASSLQQGPGYTF
CDR3nt: TGTGCCAGCAGTCTACAACAGGGTCCTGGCTACACCTTC
abundance: .
j_gene: TRBJ1-2
d_gene: .
v_gene: TRBV28

CDR3aa: CASSRTGSYEQYF
CDR3nt: TGTGCCAGCAGTCGGACCGGGAGCTACGAGCAGTACTTC
abundance: .
j_gene: TRBJ2-7
d_gene: .
v_gene: TRBV28

CDR3aa: CASSPGTSGTQQETQYF
CDR3nt: TGCGCCAGCAGCCCGGGGACTAGCGGGACCCAACAAGAGACCCAGTACTTC
abundance: .
j_gene: TRBJ2-5
d_gene: TRBD2
v_gene: TRBV5-1

CDR3aa: CAWIPPGRGTYGYTF
CDR3nt: TGTGCCTGGATCCCTCCAGGCAGGGGGACCTATGGCTACACCTTC
abundance: .
j_gene: TRBJ1-2
d_gene: TRBD1
v_gene: TRBV30

CDR3aa: CASSLGLDRSYGYTF
CDR3nt: TGTGCCAGCAGCTTGGGATTGGACAGGTCCTATGGCTACACCTTC
abundance: once
j_gene: TRBJ1-2
d_gene: TRBD1
v_gene: TRBV5-8

CDR3aa: CASSSPGQGRNSYEQYF
CDR3nt: TGTGCCAGCAGTTCTCCGGGACAGGGGAGAAACTCCTACGAGCAGTACTTC
abundance: .
j_gene: TRBJ2-7
d_gene: TRBD1
v_gene: TRBV5-5

CDR3aa: CASSPDRLKLDNRDGYTF
CDR3nt: TGCGCCAGCAGCCCAGACAGGCTCAAACTGGACAATCGTGACGGCTACACCTTC
abundance: .
j_gene: TRBJ1-2
d_gene: .
v_gene: TRBV4-3

CDR3aa: CASSPVDRTSTDTQYF
CDR3nt: TGTGCCAGCAGCCCCGTGGACAGGACTAGCACAGATACGCAGTATTTT
abundance: .
j_gene: TRBJ2-3
d_gene: TRBD1
v_gene: TRBV9

CDR3aa: CASSPGHLPYEQYF
CDR3nt: TGTGCCAGCAGCCCGGGACACCTCCCCTACGAGCAGTACTTC
abundance: .
j_gene: TRBJ2-7
d_gene: .
v_gene: TRBV7-9

CDR3aa: CASSFPRTGTYEQYF
CDR3nt: TGTGCCAGCAGCTTCCCCCGGACAGGGACCTACGAGCAGTACTTC
abundance: .
j_gene: TRBJ2-7
d_gene: TRBD1
v_gene: TRBV7-3

CDR3aa: CASSQVLASGKETQYF
CDR3nt: TGTGCCAGCAGCCAAGTCCTGGCTAGCGGGAAAGAGACCCAGTACTTC
abundance: .
j_gene: TRBJ2-5
d_gene: TRBD2
v_gene: TRBV14

CDR3aa: CASSPLAGRPYEQYF
CDR3nt: TGTGCCAGCAGCCCTTTAGCGGGACGCCCCTACGAGCAGTACTTC
abundance: .
j_gene: TRBJ2-7
d_gene: TRBD2
v_gene: TRBV4-2

CDR3aa: CASSQDRGTEAFF
CDR3nt: TGTGCCAGTAGCCAAGACAGGGGCACTGAAGCTTTCTTT
abundance: .
j_gene: TRBJ1-1
d_gene: TRBD1
v_gene: TRBV19

CDR3aa: CASSLYPPLSSNYGYTF
CDR3nt: TGTGCCAGCAGTTTATATCCCCCTTTGAGCTCTAACTATGGCTACACCTTC
abundance: .
j_gene: TRBJ1-2
d_gene: .
v_gene: TRBV28

CDR3aa: CATSRDPDRWSYEQYF
CDR3nt: TGTGCCACCAGCAGAGATCCCGACAGGTGGTCCTACGAGCAGTACTTC
abundance: .
j_gene: TRBJ2-7
d_gene: .
v_gene: TRBV15

CDR3aa: CASSFILAGNEQFF
CDR3nt: TGTGCCAGCAGCTTCATACTAGCGGGGAATGAGCAGTTCTTC
abundance: .
j_gene: TRBJ2-1
d_gene: TRBD2
v_gene: TRBV7-9

CDR3aa: CASSPDRVKGFF
CDR3nt: TGTGCCAGTAGTCCGGACAGGGTAAAGGGTTTCTTT
abundance: .
j_gene: TRBJ1-1
d_gene: TRBD1
v_gene: TRBV19

CDR3aa: CASSQGPGGREKLFF
CDR3nt: TGCGCCAGCAGCCAAGGTCCAGGGGGCAGGGAAAAACTGTTTTTT
abundance: few
j_gene: TRBJ1-4
d_gene: TRBD1
v_gene: TRBV4-1

CDR3aa: CASSKAQATTHYGYTF
CDR3nt: TGTGCCAGCAGCAAAGCACAGGCTACTACCCACTATGGCTACACCTTC
abundance: .
j_gene: TRBJ1-2
d_gene: .
v_gene: TRBV21-1

CDR3aa: CASSQTGVANYGYTF
CDR3nt: TGTGCCAGCAGTCAGACAGGGGTAGCTAACTATGGCTACACCTTC
abundance: .
j_gene: TRBJ1-2
d_gene: TRBD1
v_gene: TRBV28

CDR3aa: CASSLEPSGPVLTF
CDR3nt: TGTGCCAGCAGTTTGGAGCCATCCGGTCCCGTCCTGACTTTC
abundance: .
j_gene: TRBJ2-6
d_gene: .
v_gene: TRBV28

CDR3aa: CASSQDHRGYYGYTF
CDR3nt: TGCGCCAGCAGCCAAGATCACAGGGGGTACTATGGCTACACCTTC
abundance: .
j_gene: TRBJ1-2
d_gene: TRBD1
v_gene: TRBV4-1

CDR3aa: CASSPQVISGNTIYF
CDR3nt: TGTGCCAGCAGCCCTCAGGTTATCTCTGGAAACACCATATATTTT
abundance: .
j_gene: TRBJ1-3
d_gene: .
v_gene: TRBV7-2

CDR3aa: CASSQHEGANYGYTF
CDR3nt: TGTGCCAGCAGCCAACATGAGGGGGCAAACTATGGCTACACCTTC
abundance: .
j_gene: TRBJ1-2
d_gene: TRBD1
v_gene: TRBV4-2

CDR3aa: CASSSRQGPSYEQYF
CDR3nt: TGTGCCAGCAGTTCCCGACAGGGGCCCTCCTACGAGCAGTACTTC
abundance: .
j_gene: TRBJ2-7
d_gene: TRBD1
v_gene: TRBV6-6